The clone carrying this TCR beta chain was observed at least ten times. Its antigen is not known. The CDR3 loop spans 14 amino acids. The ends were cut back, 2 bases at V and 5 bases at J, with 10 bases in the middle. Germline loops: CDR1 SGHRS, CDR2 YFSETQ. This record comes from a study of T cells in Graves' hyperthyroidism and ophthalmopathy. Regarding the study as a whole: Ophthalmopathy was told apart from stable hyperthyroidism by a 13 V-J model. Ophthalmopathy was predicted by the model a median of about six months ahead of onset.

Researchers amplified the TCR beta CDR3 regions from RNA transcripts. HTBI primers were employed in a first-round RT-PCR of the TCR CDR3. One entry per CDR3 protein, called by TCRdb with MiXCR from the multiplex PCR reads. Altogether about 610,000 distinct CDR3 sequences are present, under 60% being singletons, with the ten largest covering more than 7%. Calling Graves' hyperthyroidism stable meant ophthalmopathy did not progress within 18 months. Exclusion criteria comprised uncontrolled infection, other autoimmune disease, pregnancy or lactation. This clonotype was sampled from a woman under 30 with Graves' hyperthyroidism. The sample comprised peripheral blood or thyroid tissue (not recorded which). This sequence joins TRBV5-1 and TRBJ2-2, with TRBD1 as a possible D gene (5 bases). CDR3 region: CASSFTGPTGELFF. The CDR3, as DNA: TGCGCCAGCAGCTTCACAGGCCCTACCGGGGAGCTGTTTTTT.